Below, 22 T cell receptor beta chains from the same sample are listed, as sequenced in a study of T-cell memory formation after mild COVID-19. TCRdb called the 5' RACE reads again in MiXCR, with one record for every CDR3 protein. This sample has about 160,000 distinct CDR3 sequences, with roughly 31% found just once. The material sequenced was PBMCs or a T cell subset sorted from them (not recorded which). The receptor set was obtained from an adult woman who had mild COVID-19 (a few samples of this study predate the infection). Cell type and time point are not known.

There are a few counts of this clonotype. The V call is TRBV6-5, the J call TRBJ1-2; 12 bases match TRBD1. V shed 0 bases, J shed 3 bases, and the junction held 11 bases outside the gene matches. The CDR3 sequence is 19 residues long. Germline CDR1 MNHEY, CDR2 SVGAGI. DNA of the CDR3: TGTGCCAGCAGTTACTCCCTGGGACAGGGGGCTCTTCCGTACTATGGCTACACCTTC. As protein: CASSYSLGQGALPYYGYTF.

Only a few counts were recorded for this clonotype. This sequence joins TRBV5-1 and TRBJ2-7; maybe TRBD2 (6 bases). V shed 2 bases and J shed 5 bases, with 14 bases lying between them. The CDR3 spans 14 residues. CDR1 is SGHRS, CDR2 YFSETQ, per germline. This CDR3 reads CASSLVGPGDEQYF. The CDR3 bases are TGCGCCAGCAGCTTAGTTGGTCCGGGGGACGAGCAGTACTTC.

The V and J genes are TRBV9 and TRBJ2-1, with a possible D match to TRBD2 (5 bases). The ends were cut back, 0 bases at V and 8 bases at J, with 12 bases in the middle. The germline gives CDR1 SGDLS, CDR2 YYNGEE. The CDR3 runs to 14 residues. Written as DNA, the CDR3 is TGTGCCAGCAGCGTAGTCCAATTCGGGGATGAGCAGTTCTTC. Translation: CASSVVQFGDEQFF.

The chain uses TRBV5-1 and TRBJ2-7, with a weak D call TRBD2 (6 bases). V was shortened by 0 bases and J by 2 bases, with 15 bases between the two germline ends. The germline gives CDR1 SGHRS, CDR2 YFSETQ. The CDR3 is 16 amino acids. The DNA for the CDR3 is TGCGCCAGCAGCTTGGGAGTCGGGGGAACCCCCTACGAGCAGTACTTC. This encodes CASSLGVGGTPYEQYF.

V gene TRBV6-5 combines with J gene TRBJ2-7; TRBD2 matches 12 bases. The CDR3 contains 17 residues. Germline loops: CDR1 MNHEY, CDR2 SVGAGI. The ends lost 0 bases at V and 4 bases at J; junction bases unmatched: 7. In nucleotides, the CDR3 is TGTGCCAGCAGTTACTCAGGATGGACTAGCGGGGTATACGAGCAGTACTTC. Amino acids: CASSYSGWTSGVYEQYF.

CDR3 amino acids: CASSPGTGGTADTQYF. CDR3 in DNA: TGTGCCAGCAGCCCCGGGACAGGGGGGACGGCAGATACGCAGTATTTT. The V call is TRBV7-7, the J call TRBJ2-3, with 11 nucleotides matching TRBD1. CDR3 length: 16 amino acids. With 5 bases clipped from V and 4 bases from J, the junction kept 8 bases outside the gene matches. Germline-derived CDR1 and CDR2 are SSHAT and FNYEAQ (reference sequence).

The chain couples TRBV20-1 to TRBJ1-1, with no clear D. The CDR3 runs to 12 residues. The germline V gene encodes CDR1 DFQATT and CDR2 SNEGSKA (reference sequence). With 1 base removed from V and 12 bases from J, the gap between germline ends came to 15 bases. CDR3 protein: CSARGGRDMPFF. The CDR3 DNA is TGCAGTGCTAGAGGTGGCCGGGATATGCCTTTCTTT.

This chain joins TRBV7-2 and TRBJ2-7; a possible D gene is TRBD1 (6 bases). The CDR3 length is 17 residues. Germline V CDR1 and CDR2: SGHTA, FQGNSA. V was clipped by 5 bases and J by 0 bases, with 20 bases between them. The CDR3 loop reads CASSPLQGQDDSYEQYF. CDR3 in DNA: TGTGCCAGCAGCCCACTACAGGGCCAGGACGACTCCTACGAGCAGTACTTC.

This sequence joins TRBV12-3 or TRBV12-4 and TRBJ1-4; D perhaps matches TRBD1 (6 bases). V was trimmed by 1 base and J by 7 bases, leaving 10 bases between them. The CDR3 length is 14 residues. The CDR3 bases are TGTGCCAGCAGTTTAGGGGGGCGAGGTGAAAAACTGTTTTTT. Translation: CASSLGGRGEKLFF.

This chain uses TRBV4-2 with TRBJ2-5, with D possibly being TRBD2 (6 bases). CDR1 is LGHNA and CDR2 is YNFKEQ in the germline V gene. V shed 5 bases and J shed 5 bases, with 12 bases lying between them. The CDR3 length is 13 residues. This chain's CDR3 is CASSSYAGETQYF. Written as DNA, the CDR3 is TGTGCCAGCAGCTCGTATGCGGGGGAGACCCAGTACTTC.

The rearrangement links TRBV24-1 to TRBJ1-2, with no clear D. V lost 7 bases and J 2 bases, leaving 10 bases between the germline ends. Germline CDR1 KGHDR, CDR2 SFDVKD. The CDR3 has 13 amino acids. In DNA form, the CDR3 reads TGTGCCACCAGAGACGAGGAAAACTATGGCTACACCTTC. Translation: CATRDEENYGYTF.

The CDR3 sequence is CASSEGGFGGYTF. The CDR3 bases are TGTGCCAGCAGTGAAGGAGGGTTCGGTGGCTACACCTTC. This chain uses TRBV6-1 with TRBJ1-2, with D unclear. Trimming stripped 1 base from V and 7 bases from J, with 10 bases between. This CDR3 comprises 13 residues. CDR1 is MNHNS and CDR2 is SASEGT in the germline V gene.

The chain recombines TRBV5-1 with TRBJ2-2; D call uncertain. CDR3 length: 15 residues. Germline CDR1 reads SGHRS; CDR2 reads YFSETQ. Deletions cut 1 base from V and 0 bases from J, with 7 bases between. CDR3 nucleotides: TGCGCCAGCAGCTTGTCCAGCGCGAACACCGGGGAGCTGTTTTTT. Translating gives CASSLSSANTGELFF.

The rearrangement joins TRBV12-3 or TRBV12-4 to TRBJ1-6; possibly TRBD1 for D (5 bases). The CDR3 runs to 15 residues. Trimming pared 6 bases from V and 0 bases from J, leaving 9 bases between. The CDR3 bases are TGTGCCAGCAGGGAAAGGGGCTCCTATAATTCACCCCTCCACTTT. Amino acid sequence: CASRERGSYNSPLHF.

The chain combines TRBV5-1 with TRBJ1-2, with TRBD1 matching 7 bases. Germline V gene lookup returns CDR1 SGHRS and CDR2 YFSETQ. The ends lost 0 bases at V and 8 bases at J; junction bases unmatched: 4. The CDR3 sequence is 13 residues long. The CDR3 protein is CASSLEAGGGYTF. As DNA, the CDR3 is TGCGCCAGCAGCTTGGAGGCAGGGGGAGGCTACACCTTC.

The chain recombines TRBV5-4 with TRBJ1-2; D is uncertain. Germline lookup yields CDR1 SGHNT and CDR2 YYREEE (reference sequence). The CDR3 has 14 amino acids. V was trimmed by 4 bases and J by 8 bases, leaving 18 bases between them. In DNA form, the CDR3 reads TGTGCCAGCAGCGCCATGGGAGTCTTGGGAGGCTACACCTTC. Encoded protein: CASSAMGVLGGYTF.

Only a few counts were recorded for this clonotype. The V gene is TRBV20-1, the J gene TRBJ2-3; D is perhaps TRBD2 (5 bases). V lost 5 bases, J lost 1 base, and 16 bases lay in between. The CDR3 is made up of 15 amino acids. The V gene's germline CDR1 is DFQATT and CDR2 SNEGSKA (reference sequence). The CDR3 region has the DNA TGCAGTGCTCCAACGATAGCGACCCGCACAGATACGCAGTATTTT. This codes for CSAPTIATRTDTQYF.

In nucleotides, the CDR3 is TGCGCCAGCAGCTTGGACGGAGGGCTTAACTATGGCTACACCTTC. It yields the protein CASSLDGGLNYGYTF. The chain uses TRBV5-1 and TRBJ1-2; unclear D gene. The germline CDR1 and CDR2 sequences are SGHRS and YFSETQ. With 0 bases removed from V and 1 base from J, the gap between germline ends came to 10 bases. This CDR3 is 15 amino acids long.

This clonotype was observed a few times. The chain combines TRBV9 with TRBJ2-7; possible D gene TRBD1, 5 bases. V lost 4 bases, J lost 1 base, and 12 bases lay in between. Per the germline V gene, CDR1 is SGDLS and CDR2 is YYNGEE. CDR3 size: 14 residues. The CDR3 here is CASSPYDSSYEQYF. The CDR3 DNA reads TGTGCCAGCAGCCCCTATGACAGTTCCTACGAGCAGTACTTC.

This chain links TRBV7-2 with TRBJ2-7, with 16 bases identical to TRBD2. Germline assignment: CDR1 SGHTA and CDR2 FQGNSA. The CDR3 totals 17 residues. Unmatched junction bases numbered 2, after V lost 1 base and J lost 2 bases. The CDR3 reads CASSLGGTSGRAYEQYF. As DNA, the CDR3 is TGTGCCAGCAGCTTAGGAGGGACTAGCGGGAGGGCCTACGAGCAGTACTTC.

This clonotype was recorded a few times. The chain links TRBV12-3 or TRBV12-4 to TRBJ2-1; D may be TRBD1 (5 bases). The CDR3 is made up of 12 amino acids. The V end lost 3 bases, the J end lost 8 bases, and 8 bases lay between the germline ends. CDR3 DNA sequence: TGTGCCAGCAGTTTGCGCAGGGATGAGCAGTTCTTC. Translating it yields CASSLRRDEQFF.

This clonotype was detected ten times or more. This chain's CDR3 is CASSRKGLAKNIQYF. The DNA of the CDR3 is TGTGCCAGCAGTCGAAAGGGACTAGCCAAAAACATTCAGTACTTC. This chain joins TRBV27 and TRBJ2-4; tentative D call: TRBD2 (6 bases). This CDR3 is built from 15 residues. Trimming removed 5 bases at V and 0 bases at J, with 11 bases between. From germline, CDR1 is MNHEY and CDR2 SMNVEV (reference sequence).